The TCR beta chain under discussion was sequenced for a study of blood T cell repertoires in COVID-19 (dated by TCRdb to 2019 to 2021). Concerning the study at large: Samples from collaborators originated in the United States, Italy and Spain and spanned both the acute and convalescent phases of COVID-19. HLA class I and class II types, where available, came from metadata supplied by the sample provider rather than from assay-based typing. A de-identified subject ID, COVID-19 status, age in years and sex were almost always included in the sample metadata. The repertoires were released in a freely available public database meant as a resource for research on the immune response to SARS-CoV-2. The material from the prospective study consisted of cDNA or gDNA derived from T cells, B-cell-depleted T cells, or PBMCs. Subjects who had been exposed to COVID-19, were actively infected with it, or had recovered from it provided the deeply sampled blood TCRbeta repertoires that made up the dataset. The samples were drawn from two sources: the first 160 participants of the ongoing ImmuneRACE study, and 1,254 subjects contributed by 6 global collaborators. Paper-wide results and their limitations: How much clinical and demographic metadata was included differed by source and by participant, and the metadata was provided uncurated.

Enrolling through a virtual design, the prospective study's participants ranged in age from about 18 to 89 years and lived across roughly 24 United States geographic areas. Cohort assignment in the prospective study relied on participant-reported clinical history from a screening survey and a study questionnaire. Mobile phlebotomists in the prospective study collected whole blood, serum and a nasopharyngeal or oropharyngeal swab from every participant. Additional blood draws and questionnaires over a 2-month period could optionally be provided by prospective study participants. Before DNA extraction, prospective study blood samples were shipped either frozen or at room temperature. From the cysteine through the phenylalanine, the CDR3 covers 14 amino acids. Only the CDR3 DNA is retained, 42 bases long and in frame from the first base. V lost 0 bases and J lost 6 bases; the stretch between them is 6 bases long. The germline V gene gives CDR1 as LGHNA and CDR2 as YSLEER.

Worth noting for this clone: Its antigen has not been determined. No base qualities exist here, and no much larger clone lies one base off it.

TCRbeta CDR3 regions were amplified from genomic DNA using the immunoSEQ Assay, a bias-controlled multiplex PCR. On the study's bioinformatics: Nucleated cell counts per sample were estimated from amplification of reference gene primers within the assay. Sequence reads were collapsed and filtered to measure the absolute abundance of every unique TCRbeta CDR3 rearrangement. Productive Simpson clonality was computed per sample as the square root of Simpson's diversity index over productive rearrangements. As stored in TCRdb, this immuneACCESS dataset retains in-frame rearrangements with V and J assigned. A fraction of the clones does not appear; measured against another copy, unresolved V genes explain less than half of the discrepancy, and the remainder lacks a known reason. V and J calls and clone size are those listed in that table; D and trimming were worked out from the DNA. This sample has some 250,000 clones in its table, and about 89% of those were observed once. More than 1% of the sample goes to the ten largest clones.

The specimen was PBMCs or T cells enriched from blood (not recorded which). The sequence links TRBV4-3 to TRBJ1-6; the D gene cannot be named for sure. The receptor was derived from a human donor in a cohort exposed to, infected with or recovered from COVID-19 (not recorded which). The donor label of this sample is uncertain. Here is the DNA: TGCGCCAGCAGCCAAGAGGAGGGTAATTCACCCCTCCACTTT. Its amino acids are CASSQEEGNSPLHF.